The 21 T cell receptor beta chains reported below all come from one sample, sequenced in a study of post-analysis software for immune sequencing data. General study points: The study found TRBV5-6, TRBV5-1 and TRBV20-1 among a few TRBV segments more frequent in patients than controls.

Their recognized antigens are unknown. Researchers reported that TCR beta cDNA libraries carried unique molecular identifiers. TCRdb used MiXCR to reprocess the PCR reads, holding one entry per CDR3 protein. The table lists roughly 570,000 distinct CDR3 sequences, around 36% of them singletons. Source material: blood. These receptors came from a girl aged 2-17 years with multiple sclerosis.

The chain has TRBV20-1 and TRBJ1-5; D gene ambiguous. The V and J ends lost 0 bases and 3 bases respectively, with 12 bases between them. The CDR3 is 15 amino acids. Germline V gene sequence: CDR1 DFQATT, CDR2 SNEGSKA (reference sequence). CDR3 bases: TGCAGTGCTAGAGAGGTGGCTACCTCCAATCAGCCCCAGCATTTT. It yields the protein CSAREVATSNQPQHF.

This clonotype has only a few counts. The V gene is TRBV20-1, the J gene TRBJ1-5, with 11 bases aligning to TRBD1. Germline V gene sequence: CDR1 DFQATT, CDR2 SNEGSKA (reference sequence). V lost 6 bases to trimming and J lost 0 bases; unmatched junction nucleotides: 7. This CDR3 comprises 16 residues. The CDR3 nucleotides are TGCAGTGCGGAGGGACAGGGGGATTATAGCAATCAGCCCCAGCATTTT. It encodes CSAEGQGDYSNQPQHF.

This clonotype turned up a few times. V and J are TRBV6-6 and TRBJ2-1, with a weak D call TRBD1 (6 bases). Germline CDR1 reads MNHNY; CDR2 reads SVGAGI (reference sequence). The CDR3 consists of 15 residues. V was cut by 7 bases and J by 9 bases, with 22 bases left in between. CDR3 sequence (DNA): TGTGCCAGCACCGCACAGGGATTAATATTTGGTGAGCAGTTCTTC. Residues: CASTAQGLIFGEQFF.

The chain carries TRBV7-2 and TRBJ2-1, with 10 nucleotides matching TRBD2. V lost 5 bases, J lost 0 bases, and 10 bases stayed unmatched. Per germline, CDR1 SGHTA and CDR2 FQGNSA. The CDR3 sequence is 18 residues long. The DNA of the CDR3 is TGTGCCAGCAGCCACCCTAGCGGGGGAGGTAGCTCCTACAATGAGCAGTTCTTC. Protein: CASSHPSGGGSSYNEQFF.

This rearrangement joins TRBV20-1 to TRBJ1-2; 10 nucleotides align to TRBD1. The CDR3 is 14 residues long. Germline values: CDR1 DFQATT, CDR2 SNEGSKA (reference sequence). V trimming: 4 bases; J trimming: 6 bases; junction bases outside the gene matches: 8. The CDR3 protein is CSAIDRGRVHGYTF. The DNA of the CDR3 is TGCAGTGCTATAGACAGGGGGCGAGTCCATGGCTACACCTTC.

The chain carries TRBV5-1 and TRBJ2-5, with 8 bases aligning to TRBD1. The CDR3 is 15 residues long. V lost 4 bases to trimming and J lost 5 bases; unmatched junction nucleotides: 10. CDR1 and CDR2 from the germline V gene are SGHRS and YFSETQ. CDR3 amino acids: CASSEGTGPAETQYF. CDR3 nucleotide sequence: TGCGCCAGCAGCGAGGGGACAGGTCCGGCGGAGACCCAGTACTTC.

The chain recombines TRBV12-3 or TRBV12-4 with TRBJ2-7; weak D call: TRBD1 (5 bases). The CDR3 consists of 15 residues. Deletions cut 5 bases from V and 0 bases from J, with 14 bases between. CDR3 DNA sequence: TGTGCCAGCAGTCCCACAGGATATCCCTCCTACGAGCAGTACTTC. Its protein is CASSPTGYPSYEQYF.

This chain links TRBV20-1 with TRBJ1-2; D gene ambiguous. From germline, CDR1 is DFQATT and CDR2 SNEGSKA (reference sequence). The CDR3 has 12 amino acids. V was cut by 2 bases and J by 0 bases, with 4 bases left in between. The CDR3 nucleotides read TGCAGTGCTAGACCTCCTAACTATGGCTACACCTTC. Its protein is CSARPPNYGYTF.

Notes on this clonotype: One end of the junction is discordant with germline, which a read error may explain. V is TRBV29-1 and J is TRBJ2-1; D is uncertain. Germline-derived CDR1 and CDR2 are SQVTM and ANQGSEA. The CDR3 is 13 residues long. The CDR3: CSVPGPSHNEQFF. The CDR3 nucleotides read TGCAGCGTGCCCGGCCCCTCCCACAATGAGCAGTTCTTC.

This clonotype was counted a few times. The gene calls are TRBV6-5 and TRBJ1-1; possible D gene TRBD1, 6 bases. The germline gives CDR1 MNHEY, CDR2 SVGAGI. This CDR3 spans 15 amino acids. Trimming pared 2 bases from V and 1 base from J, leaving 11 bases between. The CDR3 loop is CASSYRPGANTEAFF. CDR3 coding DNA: TGTGCCAGCAGTTACCGGCCGGGGGCGAACACTGAAGCTTTCTTT.

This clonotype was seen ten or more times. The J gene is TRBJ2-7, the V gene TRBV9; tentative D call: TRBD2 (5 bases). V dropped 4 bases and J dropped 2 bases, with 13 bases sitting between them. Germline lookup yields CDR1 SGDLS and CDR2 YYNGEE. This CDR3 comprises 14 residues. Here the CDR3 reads CASSPSLGTYEQYF. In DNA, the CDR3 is TGTGCCAGCAGCCCCAGCCTCGGGACCTACGAGCAGTACTTC.

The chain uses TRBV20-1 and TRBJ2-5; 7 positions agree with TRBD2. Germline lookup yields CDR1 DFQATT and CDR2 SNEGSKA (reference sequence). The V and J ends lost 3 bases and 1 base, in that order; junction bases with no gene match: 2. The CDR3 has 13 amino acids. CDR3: CSARGGPQETQYF. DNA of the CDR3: TGCAGTGCTAGGGGAGGGCCCCAAGAGACCCAGTACTTC.

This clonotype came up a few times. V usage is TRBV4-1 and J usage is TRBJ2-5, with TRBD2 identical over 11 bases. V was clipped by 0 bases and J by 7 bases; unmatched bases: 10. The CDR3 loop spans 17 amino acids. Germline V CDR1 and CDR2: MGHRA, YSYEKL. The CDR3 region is CASSQDTLLAGGLTQYF. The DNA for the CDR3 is TGCGCCAGCAGCCAAGATACTTTGCTAGCGGGGGGTTTGACCCAGTACTTC.

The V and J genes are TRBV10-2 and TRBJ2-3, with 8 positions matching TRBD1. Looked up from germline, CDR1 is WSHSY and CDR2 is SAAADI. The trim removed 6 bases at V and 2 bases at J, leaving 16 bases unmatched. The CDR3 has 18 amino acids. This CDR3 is CASSFPMGQVISTDTQYF. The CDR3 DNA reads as TGCGCCAGCAGCTTTCCTATGGGACAGGTTATATCCACAGATACGCAGTATTTT.

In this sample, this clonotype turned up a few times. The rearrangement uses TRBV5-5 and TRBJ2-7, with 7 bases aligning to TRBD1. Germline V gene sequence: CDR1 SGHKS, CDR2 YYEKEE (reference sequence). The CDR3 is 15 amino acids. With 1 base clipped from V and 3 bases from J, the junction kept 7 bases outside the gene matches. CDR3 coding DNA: TGTGCCAGCAGCTTGCTCGGGGACAGAGGCTACGAGCAGTACTTC. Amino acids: CASSLLGDRGYEQYF.

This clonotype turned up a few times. The CDR3 loop reads CASSQEGPSGLQETQYF. Written as DNA, the CDR3 is TGCGCCAGCAGCCAAGAAGGGCCTAGCGGGCTCCAAGAGACCCAGTACTTC. The V gene is TRBV4-1, the J gene TRBJ2-5; 8 bases are a match to TRBD2. The V gene end was trimmed by 0 bases and the J gene end by 1 base; junction bases not matched to a gene: 7. The CDR3 consists of 17 residues. CDR1 is MGHRA and CDR2 is YSYEKL in the germline V gene.

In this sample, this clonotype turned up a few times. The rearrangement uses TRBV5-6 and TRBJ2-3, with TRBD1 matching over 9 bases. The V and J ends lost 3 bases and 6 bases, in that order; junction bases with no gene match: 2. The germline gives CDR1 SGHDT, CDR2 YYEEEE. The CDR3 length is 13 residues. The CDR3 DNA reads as TGTGCCAGCAGCTACGACAGGGGGGATACGCAGTATTTT. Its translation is CASSYDRGDTQYF.

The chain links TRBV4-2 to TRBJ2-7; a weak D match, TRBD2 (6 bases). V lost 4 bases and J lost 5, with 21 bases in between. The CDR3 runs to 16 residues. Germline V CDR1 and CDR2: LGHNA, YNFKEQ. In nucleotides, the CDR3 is TGTGCCAGCAGCCCAAAGGGGAGCGGGCAAAACCACGAGCAGTACTTC. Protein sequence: CASSPKGSGQNHEQYF.

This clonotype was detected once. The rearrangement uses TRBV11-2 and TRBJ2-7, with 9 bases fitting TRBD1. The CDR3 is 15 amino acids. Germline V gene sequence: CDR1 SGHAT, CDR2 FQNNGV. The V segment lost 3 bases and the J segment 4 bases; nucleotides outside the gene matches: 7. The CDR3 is CASSFAGTGNYEQYF. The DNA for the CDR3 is TGTGCCAGCAGCTTTGCCGGGACAGGGAATTACGAGCAGTACTTC.

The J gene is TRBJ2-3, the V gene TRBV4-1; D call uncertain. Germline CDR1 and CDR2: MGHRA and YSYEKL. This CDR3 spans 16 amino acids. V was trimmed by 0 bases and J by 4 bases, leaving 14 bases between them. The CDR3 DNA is TGCGCCAGCAGCCAAGATATCCGGATGCGTGCAGATACGCAGTATTTT. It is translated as CASSQDIRMRADTQYF.

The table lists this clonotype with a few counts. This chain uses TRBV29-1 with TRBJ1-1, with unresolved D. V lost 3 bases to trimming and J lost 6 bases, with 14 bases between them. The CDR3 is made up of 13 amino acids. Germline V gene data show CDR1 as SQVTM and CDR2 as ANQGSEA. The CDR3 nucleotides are TGCAGCGTTGACGCCCCTGTTCCAGCTGAAGCTTTCTTT. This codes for CSVDAPVPAEAFF.